The 27 T cell receptor beta chains reported below all come from one sample, sequenced in a study of blood T cell repertoires in COVID-19. The protocol was immunoSEQ multiplex PCR, while the TCRdb copy is restricted to in-frame clones and leaves out a portion. The sample holds around 97,000 clones, about 85% seen once. Specimen: peripheral blood. These receptors originate from a man between 45 and 60 years old in a cohort sampled during active COVID-19.

This clone was counted a single time. The genes are TRBV20-1 and TRBJ2-1; no definite D call. Trimming stripped 3 bases from V and 9 bases from J, with 9 bases between. The germline gives CDR1 DFQATT, CDR2 SNEGSKA (reference sequence). The CDR3 runs 11 residues. CDR3 amino acids: CSARKNGEQFF. In nucleotides, the CDR3 is TGCAGTGCTAGGAAAAACGGTGAGCAGTTCTTC.

The chain employs TRBV7-9 and TRBJ2-1, with 10 bases matching TRBD1. J was trimmed by 4 bases and V by 5 bases; bases with no gene match: 8. This CDR3 comprises 16 residues. Germline assignment: CDR1 SEHNR and CDR2 FQNEAQ (reference sequence). DNA for the CDR3: TGTGCCAGCAGCCCACGGACGGGACAGGGGTACAATGAGCAGTTCTTC. Amino acid sequence: CASSPRTGQGYNEQFF.

The rearrangement joins TRBV2 to TRBJ1-3, with TRBD1 as a possible D gene (6 bases). Germline V gene sequence: CDR1 SNHLY, CDR2 FYNNEI. This CDR3 is 13 amino acids long. The V gene lost 6 bases and the J gene lost 2 bases, with 8 bases spanning the gap. This CDR3 is CASRQGAGNTIYF. CDR3 nucleotide sequence: TGTGCCAGCAGACAGGGCGCTGGAAACACCATATATTTT.

The genes are TRBV13 and TRBJ2-1; 10 nucleotides agree with TRBD1. The CDR3 length is 16 residues. With V trimmed by 0 bases and J by 6 bases, 5 bases remained unmatched. Germline-derived CDR1 and CDR2 are PRHDT and FYEKMQ (reference sequence). The DNA for the CDR3 is TGTGCCAGCAGCTTAGGGGGGACAGGGGAGGCCAATGAGCAGTTCTTC. This gives the protein CASSLGGTGEANEQFF.

The rearrangement links TRBV6-5 to TRBJ2-5; 7 nucleotides align to TRBD2. There are 12 residues in the CDR3. The germline V gene has CDR1 MNHEY and CDR2 SVGAGI. V shed 8 bases, J shed 5 bases, and the junction held 5 bases outside the gene matches. The CDR3 region is CASGGGSETQYF. Here the CDR3 DNA reads TGTGCCAGCGGCGGGGGATCGGAGACCCAGTACTTC.

The chain combines TRBV3-1 (or the pseudogene TRBV3-2) with TRBJ2-1; no definite D call. Germline CDR1 reads LGHDT; CDR2 reads YNNKEL (reference sequence). V lost 1 base to trimming and J lost 8 bases, with 12 bases between them. This CDR3 is built from 14 residues. The CDR3 here is CASSQVNRNDEQFF. CDR3 sequence (DNA): TGTGCCAGCAGCCAAGTTAACAGAAACGATGAGCAGTTCTTC.

This chain uses TRBV4-2 with TRBJ2-4; 13 positions match TRBD2. This CDR3 spans 19 amino acids. The germline CDR1 and CDR2 sequences are LGHNA and YNFKEQ. J was trimmed by 0 bases and V by 1 base; bases with no gene match: 6. In DNA, the CDR3 is TGTGCCAGCAGCCAAGTGGGACTAGCGGGGAACCTAGCCAAAAACATTCAGTACTTC. Its translation: CASSQVGLAGNLAKNIQYF.

This clone was observed once. The genes are TRBV5-1 and TRBJ2-1; no firm D call. The CDR3 contains 14 residues. Trimming took 1 base from V and 0 from J, leaving 5 bases between them. Germline V gives CDR1 SGHRS, CDR2 YFSETQ. CDR3 protein: CASSLPSSYNEQFF. CDR3 bases: TGCGCCAGCAGCTTGCCCAGCTCCTACAATGAGCAGTTCTTC.

J is TRBJ2-5 and V is TRBV7-9; TRBD1 matches at 8 bases. V lost 4 bases, J lost 4 bases, and 5 bases stayed unmatched. Germline V gene lookup returns CDR1 SEHNR and CDR2 FQNEAQ (reference sequence). The CDR3 sequence is 14 residues long. The CDR3, as DNA: TGTGCCAGCAGCTCAGTGGACAGGGCAGAGACCCAGTACTTC. Its translation: CASSSVDRAETQYF. The full variable domain, rest sourced from reference TRBV7-9 and TRBJ2-5, is DTGVSQNPRHKITKRGQNVTFRCDPISEHNRLYWYRQTLGQGPEFLTYFQNEAQLEKSRLLSDRFSAERPKGSFSTLEIQRTEQGDSAMYLCASSSVDRAETQYFGPGTRLLVL.

The rearrangement joins TRBV5-4 to TRBJ2-3; TRBD2 aligns across 10 bases. Looked up from germline, CDR1 is SGHNT and CDR2 is YYREEE (reference sequence). Trimming cost V 0 bases and J 7 bases; bases outside gene matches: 8. The CDR3 length is 16 residues. For the CDR3, the DNA is TGTGCCAGCAGCTTGGATCCTAGCGGGGGACTCAATACGCAGTATTTT. It encodes CASSLDPSGGLNTQYF.

J is TRBJ1-2 and V is TRBV5-1; 11 bases match TRBD1. The CDR3 is 13 amino acids. Germline V gives CDR1 SGHRS, CDR2 YFSETQ. With 3 bases clipped from V and 8 bases from J, the junction kept 3 bases outside the gene matches. The CDR3 DNA follows: TGCGCCAGCAGCTGGACAGGGGGCGACGGCTACACCTTC. Translating gives CASSWTGGDGYTF.

This clone was counted only a few times. V usage is TRBV5-1 and J usage is TRBJ2-7; TRBD1 aligns across 10 bases. Germline V gene data show CDR1 as SGHRS and CDR2 as YFSETQ. The V segment lost 4 bases and the J segment 0 bases; nucleotides outside the gene matches: 13. The CDR3 has 18 amino acids. Here the CDR3 reads CASSPGQGGTLSSYEQYF. The CDR3 coding sequence is TGCGCCAGCAGCCCCGGACAGGGGGGGACCCTGAGCTCCTACGAGCAGTACTTC.

The rearrangement joins TRBV18 to TRBJ2-5; D might be TRBD1 (7 bases). Germline V gives CDR1 KGHSH, CDR2 LQKENI. This CDR3 region has 14 residues. V dropped 4 bases and J dropped 5 bases, with 14 bases sitting between them. CDR3 nucleotide sequence: TGTGCCAGCTCACAAATGACAGGGAGGGAGACCCAGTACTTC. It yields the protein CASSQMTGRETQYF. Based on the CDR3 plus reference TRBV18 and TRBJ2-5, the full variable domain is NAGVMQNPRHLVRRRGQEARLRCSPMKGHSHVYWYRQLPEEGLKFMVYLQKENIIDESGMPKERFSAEFPKEGPSILRIQQVVRGDSAAYFCASSQMTGRETQYFGPGTRLLVL.

This chain joins TRBV11-1 and TRBJ2-7; 11 nucleotides agree with TRBD2. With V trimmed by 3 bases and J by 2 bases, 3 bases remained unmatched. Germline CDR1 reads SGHAT; CDR2 reads FQDESV (reference sequence). This CDR3 has 15 residues. Here the CDR3 reads CASSLLAGGPYEQYF. The CDR3 nucleotides read TGTGCCAGCAGCTTGCTAGCGGGGGGTCCCTACGAGCAGTACTTC.

This chain joins TRBV11-3 and TRBJ2-3; no definite D call. This CDR3 has 14 residues. Germline V gene lookup returns CDR1 SGHNT and CDR2 YENEEA. V lost 5 bases to trimming and J lost 0 bases, with 9 bases between them. CDR3 sequence reads: CASSLGRSTDTQYF. CDR3 DNA: TGTGCCAGCAGCCTAGGCAGGAGCACAGATACGCAGTATTTT.

The chain couples TRBV5-6 to TRBJ1-6, with 9 nucleotides matching TRBD1. With 1 base clipped from V and 11 bases from J, the junction kept 7 bases outside the gene matches. The length of the CDR3 is 15 residues. Germline CDR1 is SGHDT and CDR2 is YYEEEE. CDR3 protein: CASSLRDRGGAPLHF. CDR3 nucleotide sequence: TGTGCCAGCAGCTTGCGAGACAGGGGGGGTGCACCCCTCCACTTT.

CDR3 coding DNA: TGTGCCAGCAGTTTATCATCGCAGGGGAGTCAGTATTTT. This encodes CASSLSSQGSQYF. The chain recombines TRBV27 with TRBJ2-3, with D tentatively TRBD1 (6 bases). Germline V gene sequence: CDR1 MNHEY, CDR2 SMNVEV (reference sequence). There are 13 residues in the CDR3. Trimming shortened V by 0 bases and J by 12 bases, and 13 bases separated the two germline ends.

The rearrangement links TRBV7-2 to TRBJ2-3; 12 bases align to TRBD2. Germline V CDR1 and CDR2: SGHTA, FQGNSA. Trimming took 0 bases from V and 3 from J; bases not matched to a gene: 4. CDR3 size: 17 residues. The CDR3 DNA is TGTGCCAGCAGCTTAGCGCTTACTAGCGGGGGGACAGATACGCAGTATTTT. It is translated as CASSLALTSGGTDTQYF.

The chain joins TRBV5-1 to TRBJ1-4; a weak D match, TRBD1 (5 bases). CDR1 and CDR2 (germline): SGHRS, YFSETQ. The CDR3 covers 14 residues. Trimming took off 1 base at V and 8 bases at J, with 12 bases between the two ends. CDR3 nucleotides: TGCGCCAGCAGCTTGACCCGGGAGGGGGAAAAACTGTTTTTT. Translating it yields CASSLTREGEKLFF.

J is TRBJ2-7 and V is TRBV7-2; 7 bases match TRBD1. CDR3 length equals 13 residues. V trimming: 3 bases; J trimming: 2 bases; junction bases outside the gene matches: 1. Germline CDR1 and CDR2: SGHTA and FQGNSA. The DNA for the CDR3 is TGTGCCAGCAGCTTCGACAGGGCCTACGAGCAGTACTTC. Its protein is CASSFDRAYEQYF.

The chain uses TRBV5-6 and TRBJ2-3; the match to TRBD1 covers 8 bases. CDR3 length: 14 amino acids. In germline, CDR1 is SGHDT, CDR2 YYEEEE. V lost 3 bases to trimming and J lost 6 bases; unmatched junction nucleotides: 6. This chain's CDR3 is CASSSLTGADTQYF. DNA for the CDR3: TGTGCCAGCAGCTCGCTGACAGGGGCGGATACGCAGTATTTT.

The chain is built from TRBV2 and TRBJ1-6, with D unresolved. V lost 7 bases to trimming and J lost 5 bases, with 6 bases between them. CDR1 is SNHLY and CDR2 is FYNNEI in the germline V gene. The CDR3 totals 12 residues. As DNA, the CDR3 is TGTGCCAGCAAACGGGATAATTCACCCCTCCACTTT. Translation gives CASKRDNSPLHF.

The V gene is TRBV7-2, the J gene TRBJ2-3; TRBD2 agrees at 8 bases. After removal of 7 bases from V and 8 bases from J, the junction contained 14 bases not matched to a gene. The CDR3 consists of 15 residues. The germline V gene encodes CDR1 SGHTA and CDR2 FQGNSA. Here the CDR3 DNA reads TGTGCCAGCACCCTGGCCAGCGGGGGACCGTTTACGCAGTATTTT. Protein: CASTLASGGPFTQYF.

The rearrangement links TRBV5-1 to TRBJ2-2; D is ambiguous. Trimming removed 1 base from V and 6 bases from J, with 13 bases in between. Germline V gives CDR1 SGHRS, CDR2 YFSETQ. This CDR3 contains 15 residues. The DNA of the CDR3 is TGCGCCAGCAGCTTGATGGGTGACGAGGCCGGGGAGCTGTTTTTT. Protein product: CASSLMGDEAGELFF.

The V call is TRBV9, the J call TRBJ1-4; 7 nucleotides align to TRBD1. The length of the CDR3 is 15 residues. Germline CDR1 is SGDLS and CDR2 is YYNGEE. With V trimmed by 1 base and J by 3 bases, 3 bases remained unmatched. CDR3 sequence reads: CASSVTGDANEKLFF. In nucleotides, the CDR3 is TGTGCCAGCAGCGTAACAGGGGACGCTAATGAAAAACTGTTTTTT.

The gene calls are TRBV14 and TRBJ1-1, with a weak D call TRBD1 (6 bases). Trimming left V 4 bases short and J 4 bases short, with 13 bases between. The CDR3 totals 14 residues. Germline V CDR1 and CDR2: SGHDN, FVKESK. The CDR3 here is CASSLTGRATEAFF. The CDR3 nucleotides read TGTGCCAGCAGCCTGACAGGCCGCGCCACTGAAGCTTTCTTT.

CDR3 sequence (DNA): TGCGCCAGCAGCCAAGATGGCCAGGGAGGGAACACCATATATTTT. Translated: CASSQDGQGGNTIYF. The chain has TRBV4-3 and TRBJ1-3; D perhaps matches TRBD1 (5 bases). The CDR3 has 15 amino acids. Germline CDR1 and CDR2: LGHNA and YSLEER. The germline V and J ends were trimmed by 0 bases and 7 bases, with 13 bases remaining between them.